This T cell receptor beta chain is drawn from a study of technical replicates of blood from several donors. Generated by immunoSEQ multiplex PCR, the TCRdb table keeps only in-frame clones and is missing some. Of about 70,000 clones in the sample, almost 95% were seen once. The CDR3 covers 17 residues. Germline values: CDR1 LGHNA, CDR2 YSLEER. V lost 6 bases, J lost 0 bases, and 11 bases stayed unmatched. The sequencing input was T cells isolated from PBMCs. The sequence was collected from a human donor in good health. The rearrangement joins TRBV4-3 to TRBJ1-1, with 9 bases matching TRBD1. The CDR3 is CASSRRTGDVVNTEAFF. CDR3 nucleotides: TGCGCCAGCAGTCGAAGGACAGGGGACGTAGTGAACACTGAAGCTTTCTTT.